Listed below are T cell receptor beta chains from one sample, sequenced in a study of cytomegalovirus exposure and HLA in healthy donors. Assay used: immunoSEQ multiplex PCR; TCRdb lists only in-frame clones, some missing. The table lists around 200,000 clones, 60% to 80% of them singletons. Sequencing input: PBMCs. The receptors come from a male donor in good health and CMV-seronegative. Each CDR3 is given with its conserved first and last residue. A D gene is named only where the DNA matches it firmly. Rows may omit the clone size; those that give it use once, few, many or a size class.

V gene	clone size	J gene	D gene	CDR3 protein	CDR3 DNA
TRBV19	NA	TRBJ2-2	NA	CASNTRGGYTGELFF	TGTGCCAGTAACACCCGAGGAGGTTACACCGGGGAGCTGTTTTTT
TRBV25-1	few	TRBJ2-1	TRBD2	CASRADRLTSGLNEQFF	TGTGCCAGCAGGGCTGACAGATTAACTAGCGGACTCAATGAGCAGTTCTTC
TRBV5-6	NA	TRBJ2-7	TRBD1	CASRTGGEYEQYF	TGTGCCAGCAGGACAGGGGGAGAGTACGAGCAGTACTTC
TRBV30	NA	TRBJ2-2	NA	CAWSSDRTANTGELFF	TGTGCCTGGAGTTCGGATAGGACAGCGAACACCGGGGAGCTGTTTTTT
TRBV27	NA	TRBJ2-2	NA	CASSVLTRVTGELFF	TGTGCCAGCAGTGTCTTGACCAGGGTCACCGGGGAGCTGTTTTTT
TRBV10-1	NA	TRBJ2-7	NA	CASSRQGPYEQYF	TGCGCCAGCAGTCGCCAGGGGCCCTACGAGCAGTACTTC
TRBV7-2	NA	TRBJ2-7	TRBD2	CASGKGGSYEQYF	TGTGCCAGCGGAAAGGGAGGGTCCTACGAGCAGTACTTC
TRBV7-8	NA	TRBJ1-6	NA	CASSSTTQRQYYNSPLHF	TGTGCCAGCAGCTCCACAACCCAAAGACAGTACTATAATTCACCCCTCCACTTT
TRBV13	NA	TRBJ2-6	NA	CASSLAPGPTGANVLTF	TGTGCCAGCAGCTTAGCTCCAGGGCCCACTGGGGCCAACGTCCTGACTTTC
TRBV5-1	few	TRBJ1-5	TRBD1	CASSAGTGENQPQHF	TGCGCCAGCAGCGCGGGGACAGGGGAGAATCAGCCCCAGCATTTT
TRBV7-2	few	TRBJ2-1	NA	CASSQDSTNEQFF	TGTGCCAGCAGCCAGGACAGTACAAATGAGCAGTTCTTC
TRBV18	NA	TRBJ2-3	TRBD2	CASSGLAGGITDTQYF	TGTGCCAGCTCAGGTCTAGCGGGAGGGATCACAGATACGCAGTATTTT
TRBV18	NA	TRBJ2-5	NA	CASSPETESETQYF	TGTGCCAGCTCACCGGAGACAGAATCCGAGACCCAGTACTTC
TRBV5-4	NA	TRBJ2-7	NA	CASSLQRSYEQYF	TGTGCCAGCAGCTTACAGAGATCCTACGAGCAGTACTTC
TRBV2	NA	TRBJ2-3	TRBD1	CASTSRQGATDTQYF	TGTGCCAGCACTTCTCGGCAGGGGGCCACAGATACGCAGTATTTT
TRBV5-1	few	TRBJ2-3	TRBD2	CASLGTSGGAGSDTQYF	TGCGCCAGCCTTGGGACTAGCGGGGGGGCAGGCTCAGATACGCAGTATTTT
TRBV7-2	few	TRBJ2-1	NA	CASSLEDARYNEQFF	TGTGCCAGCAGCTTAGAAGATGCCAGGTACAATGAGCAGTTCTTC
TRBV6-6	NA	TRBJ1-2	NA	CASSYGAGEGYTF	TGTGCCAGCAGTTACGGGGCAGGGGAAGGCTACACCTTC
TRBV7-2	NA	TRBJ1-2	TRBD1	CASRPAGTGSGYTF	TGTGCCAGCAGACCGGCCGGGACAGGGAGTGGCTACACCTTC
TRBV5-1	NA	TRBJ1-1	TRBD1	CASSTTGQVRAEAFF	TGCGCCAGCAGCACGACCGGACAGGTCCGGGCTGAAGCTTTCTTT
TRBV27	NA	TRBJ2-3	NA	CASGFGGSLVDTQYF	TGTGCCAGCGGTTTTGGCGGCTCACTGGTAGATACGCAGTATTTT
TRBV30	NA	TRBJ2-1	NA	CAWDPPGYNEQFF	TGTGCCTGGGACCCTCCGGGCTACAATGAGCAGTTCTTC
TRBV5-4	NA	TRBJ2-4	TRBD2	CASSGPSGGANIQYF	TGTGCCAGCAGCGGCCCTAGCGGGGGGGCCAACATTCAGTACTTC
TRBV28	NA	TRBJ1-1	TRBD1	CASSLSAVVRGRRSRDTEAFF	TGTGCCAGCAGTTTATCCGCCGTTGTCAGGGGGCGACGCTCAAGGGACACTGAAGCTTTCTTT
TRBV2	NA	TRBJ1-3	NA	CASRYSSYSGNTIYF	TGTGCCAGCAGGTACAGTTCTTACTCTGGAAACACCATATATTTT
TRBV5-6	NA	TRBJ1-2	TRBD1	CASSFPGQLNYGYTF	TGTGCCAGCAGCTTCCCGGGACAGCTTAACTATGGCTACACCTTC
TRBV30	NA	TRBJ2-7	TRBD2	CAWSVGLAGGKEQYF	TGTGCCTGGAGTGTGGGACTAGCGGGGGGGAAAGAGCAGTACTTC
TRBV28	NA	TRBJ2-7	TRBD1	CASSLPGTVAYEQYF	TGTGCCAGCAGTTTACCCGGGACAGTGGCCTACGAGCAGTACTTC
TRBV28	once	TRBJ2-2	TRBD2	CASRSSGEGTGELFF	TGTGCCAGCAGATCCTCGGGGGAGGGGACCGGGGAGCTGTTTTTT
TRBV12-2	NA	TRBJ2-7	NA	CASRLELAGEIHEQYF	TGTGCAAGTCGCTTAGAACTAGCGGGAGAGATCCACGAGCAGTACTTC
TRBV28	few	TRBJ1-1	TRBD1	CASSFPGTANTEAFF	TGTGCCAGCAGTTTCCCTGGGACAGCCAACACTGAAGCTTTCTTT
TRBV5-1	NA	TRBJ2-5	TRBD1	CASSRGTGGVVETQYF	TGCGCCAGCAGCAGAGGGACAGGGGGCGTAGTGGAGACCCAGTACTTC
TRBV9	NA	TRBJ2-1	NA	CASSLYNEQFF	TGTGCCAGCAGCCTCTACAATGAGCAGTTCTTC
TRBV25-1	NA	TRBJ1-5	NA	CASSESGGLGNQPQHF	TGTGCCAGCAGTGAGTCCGGAGGGTTGGGCAATCAGCCCCAGCATTTT
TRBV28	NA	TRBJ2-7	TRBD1	CATLPGQGYEQYF	TGTGCCACCCTACCGGGACAGGGCTACGAGCAGTACTTC
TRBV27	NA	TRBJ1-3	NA	CASSSGDSGNTIYF	TGTGCCAGCAGTTCAGGGGATTCTGGAAACACCATATATTTT
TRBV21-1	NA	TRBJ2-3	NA	CASSRRDRDTQYF	TGTGCCAGCAGCCGACGCGACAGAGATACGCAGTATTTT
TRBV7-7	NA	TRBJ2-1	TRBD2	CASSAEAGLAGVNEQFF	TGTGCTAGCAGCGCAGAGGCGGGACTAGCGGGAGTTAATGAGCAGTTCTTC
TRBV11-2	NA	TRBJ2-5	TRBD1	CASSSGQVEETQYF	TGTGCCAGCAGCTCCGGACAGGTTGAAGAGACCCAGTACTTC
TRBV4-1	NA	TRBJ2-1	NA	CASSQREFYNEQFF	TGCGCCAGCAGCCAGAGGGAGTTCTACAATGAGCAGTTCTTC
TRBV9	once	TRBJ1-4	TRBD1	CASSARQGELFF	TGTGCCAGCAGCGCCCGACAGGGTGAACTGTTTTTT
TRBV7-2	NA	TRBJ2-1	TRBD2	CASRTSGTNEQFF	TGTGCCAGCAGGACTAGCGGAACAAATGAGCAGTTCTTC
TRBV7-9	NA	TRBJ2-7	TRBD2	CASSNRTSPTYEQYF	TGTGCCAGCAGCAACCGGACTAGCCCTACCTACGAGCAGTACTTC
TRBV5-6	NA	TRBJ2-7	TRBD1	CASSQGTGWSYEQYF	TGTGCCAGCAGCCAAGGGACAGGGTGGTCCTACGAGCAGTACTTC